This record concerns one T cell receptor beta chain sequence. The antigen remains unidentified. What was sequenced were expressed TCRB transcripts, since all of the isolated RNA had been reverse transcribed. Assay: immunoSEQ multiplex PCR; the TCRdb copy retains only in-frame clones and omits some. Of around 200,000 clones in the sample, more than 10% were seen once. This sample was taken from a study of beta chain features in type 1 diabetes. The study, taken as a whole, reports: Moderately but significantly shorter TCRB CDR3s were found in Type 1 diabetes patients in all four CD4+ subsets. A PCR bias possibly favoring shorter templates would apply equally to patients and controls.

The germline V gene has CDR1 SGHAT and CDR2 FQDESV (reference sequence). The CDR3 is 14 amino acids. V trimming: 6 bases; J trimming: 1 base; junction bases outside the gene matches: 3. The TCR sequence derives from a woman aged 18-29 years in good health. The source material was central memory CD4+ T cells from blood. The V gene is TRBV11-1, the J gene TRBJ2-3, with TRBD1 matching over 8 bases. CDR3 protein: CASSGQGGTDTQYF. The CDR3 coding sequence is TGTGCCAGCAGTGGACAGGGCGGCACAGATACGCAGTATTTT.